Below are 26 T cell receptor beta chains sequenced from a single sample in a study of cytomegalovirus exposure and HLA in healthy donors. Primers included in the PCR were 60 Vbeta and 13 Jbeta primers. The data were produced by immunoSEQ multiplex PCR, yet TCRdb's version contains in-frame clones alone and is incomplete. The table has about 130,000 clones, around two thirds seen once. Sequenced material: PBMCs. These receptors came from a man aged 55 to 70 in good health and CMV-seropositive.

This clone was seen a handful of times. This chain joins TRBV30 and TRBJ2-7; D gene unclear. The V end was cut by 5 bases, the J end by 0 bases, with 8 bases between. This CDR3 region has 12 residues. In germline, CDR1 is GTSNPN, CDR2 SVGIG (reference sequence). The CDR3 is CAWEAVSYEQYF. CDR3 nucleotides: TGTGCCTGGGAGGCAGTCTCCTACGAGCAGTACTTC.

The V gene is TRBV6-6, the J gene TRBJ1-1; D is uncertain. Germline CDR1 is MNHNY and CDR2 is SVGAGI (reference sequence). This CDR3 has 13 residues. V was shortened by 4 bases and J by 1 base, with 7 bases between the two germline ends. The CDR3 is CASSLARNTEAFF. Here the CDR3 DNA reads TGTGCCAGCAGTTTAGCTAGGAACACTGAAGCTTTCTTT.

This clone came up once. This chain links TRBV2 with TRBJ1-2; 8 nucleotides align to TRBD1. The V gene's germline CDR1 is SNHLY and CDR2 FYNNEI. J gave up 4 bases and V 3 bases, and 4 bases lay outside the gene matches. The CDR3 has 14 residues. The CDR3 sequence is CASSEDRAGYGYTF. The CDR3 DNA follows: TGTGCCAGCAGTGAGGACAGGGCCGGCTATGGCTACACCTTC.

The J gene is TRBJ1-1, the V gene TRBV6-1; a weak D match, TRBD1 (5 bases). This CDR3 spans 16 amino acids. Germline V CDR1 and CDR2: MNHNS, SASEGT. The V and J ends lost 2 bases and 0 bases respectively, with 13 bases between them. The CDR3 DNA reads as TGTGCCAGCAGTGAAAGGTGGGAGGGGATGAACACTGAAGCTTTCTTT. This gives the protein CASSERWEGMNTEAFF.

This sequence joins TRBV19 and TRBJ2-6; D may be TRBD2 (5 bases). The germline V gene has CDR1 LNHDA and CDR2 SQIVND (reference sequence). Trimming took 11 bases from V and 1 from J, leaving 12 bases between them. The CDR3 consists of 14 residues. The CDR3 nucleotides read TGTGCCGCTAATCCGGGGTCTGGGGCCAACGTCCTGACTTTC. Translation: CAANPGSGANVLTF.

Points on this clone: One junction end disagrees with the germline gene, perhaps due to a read error. The CDR3 DNA reads as TGTGCTAGCAGCCCGGACAGGCATAGCACAGATACGCAGTATTTT. Its translation is CASSPDRHSTDTQYF. The chain joins TRBV7-7 to TRBJ2-3; TRBD1 matches at 7 bases. Germline V lookup: CDR1 SSHAT, CDR2 FNYEAQ (reference sequence). This CDR3 comprises 15 residues. The complete variable domain, with remaining parts taken from reference TRBV7-7 and TRBJ2-3, reads GAGVSQSPRYKVTKRGQDVTLRCDPISSHATLYWYQQALGQGPEFLTYFNYEAQPDKSGLPSDRFSAERPEGSISTLTIQRTEQRDSAMYRCASSPDRHSTDTQYFGPGTRLTVL.

This chain connects TRBV19 to TRBJ2-3, with TRBD1 matching 7 bases. This CDR3 spans 16 amino acids. The ends lost 5 bases at V and 2 bases at J; junction bases unmatched: 10. CDR1 and CDR2 from the germline V gene are LNHDA and SQIVND (reference sequence). The CDR3 loop is CASSLGQAAFTDTQYF. CDR3 bases: TGTGCCAGTAGTTTAGGACAGGCGGCCTTCACAGATACGCAGTATTTT. Using reference TRBV19 and TRBJ2-3 for the parts outside the CDR3, the full variable domain is DGGITQSPKYLFRKEGQNVTLSCEQNLNHDAMYWYRQDPGQGLRLIYYSQIVNDFQKGDIAEGYSVSREKKESFPLTVTSAQKNPTAFYLCASSLGQAAFTDTQYFGPGTRLTVL.

This sequence joins TRBV10-2 and TRBJ2-5; D is undetermined. The CDR3 has 13 residues. Germline CDR1 and CDR2: WSHSY and SAAADI. Trimming took off 4 bases at V and 0 bases at J, with 6 bases between the two ends. CDR3 protein: CASSVADQETQYF. The CDR3 DNA follows: TGCGCCAGCAGTGTGGCCGACCAAGAGACCCAGTACTTC.

This chain uses TRBV6-5 with TRBJ2-7, with 10 bases fitting TRBD1. The CDR3 contains 15 residues. The V gene's germline CDR1 is MNHEY and CDR2 SVGAGI. V trimming: 5 bases; J trimming: 3 bases; junction bases outside the gene matches: 7. CDR3 in amino acids: CASSRTGTGDYEQYF. The CDR3 nucleotides read TGTGCCAGCAGTCGCACCGGGACAGGGGACTACGAGCAGTACTTC.

The rearrangement uses TRBV7-9 and TRBJ1-2; D possibly corresponds to TRBD1 (6 bases). Looked up from germline, CDR1 is SEHNR and CDR2 is FQNEAQ (reference sequence). This CDR3 is built from 13 residues. V was cut by 5 bases and J by 7 bases, with 14 bases left in between. CDR3 in DNA: TGTGCCAGCAGCCGCAGGGGTGAGCGTGGCTACACCTTC. This encodes CASSRRGERGYTF.

V usage is TRBV4-2 and J usage is TRBJ1-2; possibly TRBD1 for D (6 bases). Trimming took 1 base from V and 4 from J, leaving 13 bases between them. CDR1 is LGHNA and CDR2 is YNFKEQ in the germline V gene. The CDR3 spans 15 residues. The CDR3 region has the DNA TGTGCCAGCAGCCAAGGGGACACCCAGGCCTATGGCTACACCTTC. Residues: CASSQGDTQAYGYTF.

This clone was recorded a few times. The CDR3 is CASGRDSKTQAFF. The CDR3 DNA reads TGTGCCAGCGGACGGGACAGCAAGACCCAAGCTTTCTTT. The gene calls are TRBV7-9 and TRBJ1-1, with 7 bases matching TRBD1. Losses at the gene ends were 8 bases for V and 9 bases for J; bases not matched to a gene: 12. CDR1 SEHNR and CDR2 FQNEAQ come from the germline V gene (reference sequence). The CDR3 loop spans 13 amino acids.

The CDR3: CASSLAPGPEAFF. CDR3 in DNA: TGCGCCAGCAGCTTGGCCCCAGGTCCTGAAGCTTTCTTT. The chain joins TRBV5-1 to TRBJ1-1; D gene unclear. Germline V gene lookup returns CDR1 SGHRS and CDR2 YFSETQ. This CDR3 spans 13 amino acids. V was clipped by 0 bases and J by 6 bases, with 9 bases between them.

The V gene is TRBV29-1, the J gene TRBJ1-2; D not certain. V was trimmed by 3 bases and J by 4 bases, leaving 18 bases between them. CDR1 is SQVTM, CDR2 ANQGSEA, per germline. This CDR3 contains 15 residues. The CDR3 loop is CSVDFSAHRSYGYTF. DNA of the CDR3: TGCAGCGTTGATTTTTCCGCTCACCGGTCCTATGGCTACACCTTC.

The rearrangement joins TRBV4-2 to TRBJ1-5, with D possibly TRBD1 on 5 matching bases. Germline assignment: CDR1 LGHNA and CDR2 YNFKEQ. The V end was cut by 0 bases, the J end by 3 bases, with 12 bases between. This CDR3 comprises 16 residues. CDR3 residues: CASSQDGAGINQPQHF. The CDR3 nucleotides are TGTGCCAGCAGCCAAGATGGGGCCGGAATCAATCAGCCCCAGCATTTT.

This clone was counted only a few times. This chain links TRBV10-3 with TRBJ2-1; 15 nucleotides align to TRBD2. V lost 8 bases to trimming and J lost 8 bases; unmatched junction nucleotides: 7. This CDR3 is built from 15 residues. Germline values: CDR1 ENHRY, CDR2 SYGVKD. Written as DNA, the CDR3 is TGTGCCATCGGAAGGACTAGCGGGGGGGCCCATGAGCAGTTCTTC. It encodes CAIGRTSGGAHEQFF.

This clone appeared a few times. The junction and the germline gene differ at one end; a read error may be behind it. The rearrangement uses TRBV9 and TRBJ1-1; 7 nucleotides agree with TRBD1. The CDR3 has 15 amino acids. Germline V gives CDR1 SGDLS, CDR2 YYNGEE. The CDR3 DNA follows: TGTGCCAGCAGCGTAGCTATCGAGAAGGGGGCGCGGATGCTCTTT. It specifies CASSVAIEKGARMLF. The complete variable domain, with remaining parts taken from reference TRBV9 and TRBJ1-1, reads DSGVTQTPKHLITATGQRVTLRCSPRSGDLSVYWYQQSLDQGLQFLIQYYNGEERAKGNILERFSAQQFPDLHSELNLSSLELGDSALYFCASSVAIEKGARMLFGQGTRLTVV.

This chain links TRBV28 with TRBJ1-2, with D possibly TRBD1 on 5 matching bases. Trimming stripped 8 bases from V and 4 bases from J, with 14 bases between. Per the germline V gene, CDR1 is MDHEN and CDR2 is SYDVKM. This CDR3 is 13 amino acids long. DNA for the CDR3: TGTGCCAGCTCGGGTCAGGGTAGCTATGGCTACACCTTC. Encoded protein: CASSGQGSYGYTF.

This chain uses TRBV5-1 with TRBJ2-2; D unclear. V dropped 5 bases and J dropped 1 base, with 12 bases sitting between them. CDR3 length equals 15 residues. CDR1 and CDR2 from the germline V gene are SGHRS and YFSETQ. For the CDR3, the DNA is TGCGCCAGCAGGCCCGGTACGGGGAACACCGGGGAGCTGTTTTTT. It encodes CASRPGTGNTGELFF.

A word on this clone: Sequence at one end of the junction differs from germline and may be a read error. This chain joins TRBV7-7 and TRBJ2-5, with TRBD2 identical over 7 bases. CDR1 and CDR2 (germline): SSHAT, FNYEAQ (reference sequence). The CDR3 has 14 amino acids. DNA of the CDR3: TGTGCTAGCAGCGTGACTAGCCTCGGTGAGACCCAGTACTTC. Protein sequence: CASSVTSLGETQYF.

This CDR3 reads CASRRTVSPGGYTF. For the CDR3, the DNA is TGTGCCAGCAGGAGGACAGTCAGCCCGGGGGGCTACACCTTC. V gene TRBV6-5 combines with J gene TRBJ1-2; tentative D call: TRBD1 (6 bases). This CDR3 contains 14 residues. Germline CDR1 reads MNHEY; CDR2 reads SVGAGI. Trimming took 6 bases from V and 8 from J, leaving 19 bases between them.

The CDR3 DNA is TGCGCCAGCAGTGAGATGTCCGGGGAAGCTTTCTTT. This codes for CASSEMSGEAFF. V and J are TRBV10-2 and TRBJ1-1; D gene unclear. The V gene lost 2 bases and the J gene lost 8 bases, with 9 bases spanning the gap. The CDR3 totals 12 residues. Germline V lookup: CDR1 WSHSY, CDR2 SAAADI.

V gene TRBV7-2 combines with J gene TRBJ1-4; tentatively, D is TRBD1 (6 bases). The CDR3 is 15 residues long. Germline CDR1 is SGHTA and CDR2 is FQGNSA. Trimming stripped 6 bases from V and 4 bases from J, with 15 bases between. CDR3 sequence: CASRRTGQSNEKLFF. DNA for the CDR3: TGTGCCAGCAGGCGAACGGGACAAAGTAATGAAAAACTGTTTTTT.

V is TRBV28 and J is TRBJ2-5, with TRBD2 identical over 11 bases. CDR1 and CDR2 (germline): MDHEN, SYDVKM. The J segment lost 5 bases and the V segment lost 1 base, leaving 12 bases of the junction unmatched. This CDR3 is built from 18 residues. CDR3 region: CASSLYPSGGPDGETQYF. CDR3 sequence (DNA): TGTGCCAGCAGTTTATATCCTAGCGGGGGGCCAGACGGCGAGACCCAGTACTTC.

This sequence joins TRBV30 and TRBJ2-7; 8 nucleotides align to TRBD1. The CDR3 totals 16 residues. J lost 9 bases, V lost 1 base, and 17 bases had no gene match. From germline, CDR1 is GTSNPN and CDR2 SVGIG (reference sequence). The CDR3 loop reads CAWSARTGMNWAVQYF. The CDR3 DNA follows: TGTGCCTGGAGTGCACGGACAGGGATGAATTGGGCGGTGCAGTACTTC.

CDR3 sequence: CASSLTSTGLDGYTF. CDR3 bases: TGTGCCAGCAGTTTAACCTCGACAGGGCTCGATGGCTACACCTTC. The gene calls are TRBV28 and TRBJ1-2, with 7 bases fitting TRBD1. J gave up 6 bases and V 2 bases, and 9 bases lay outside the gene matches. The CDR3 loop spans 15 amino acids. The germline CDR1 and CDR2 sequences are MDHEN and SYDVKM.